Included here is one T cell receptor beta chain sequence, with context. These data originate in a study of shared clonotypes between healthy human individuals. TCRdb's copy holds only in-frame clones and misses some; the assay was immunoSEQ multiplex PCR. The sample has 2 million to 2.5 million clones, approximately 95% seen once. Material for sequencing was naive CD4+ T cells sorted from blood. Noted subset: CD45RA+ positively selected. The clonotype originates from a man between 18 and 35 years old in good health.

DNA for the CDR3: TGTGCCAGCAGCATCGGACGATCGAACACCGGGGAGCTGTTTTTT. Its translation: CASSIGRSNTGELFF. This chain links TRBV7-2 with TRBJ2-2, with unresolved D. Trimming pared 5 bases from V and 0 bases from J, leaving 10 bases between. CDR1 and CDR2 (germline): SGHTA, FQGNSA. The CDR3 loop spans 15 amino acids. The entire variable domain, with the rest obtained from reference TRBV7-2 and TRBJ2-2, is as follows: GAGVSQSPSNKVTEKGKDVELRCDPISGHTALYWYRQSLGQGLEFLIYFQGNSAPDKSGLPSDRFSAERTGGSVSTLTIQRTQQEDSAVYLCASSIGRSNTGELFFGEGSRLTVL.